Following are 7 T cell receptor beta chains from one sample sequenced in a study of T-cell reconstitution after alpha-beta-depleted transplantation in children. Unique molecular identifiers featured in how the TCRbeta library was prepared. MiXCR, applied by TCRdb to the PCR reads, yields one record per CDR3 protein. There are some 500,000 distinct CDR3 sequences in the sample; 15% to 20% occur only once, and 2.5% to 4% lies in the top ten. The sample was PBMCs from the stem cell graft donor, taken from the stem cell graft. Receptors were obtained from a human donor who donated a stem cell graft to a child with acute lymphoblastic leukemia.

This clonotype was picked up a small number of times. The chain has TRBV12-3 or TRBV12-4 and TRBJ1-1; D may be TRBD1 (6 bases). V lost 1 base and J lost 7, with 16 bases in between. The CDR3 length is 15 residues. The CDR3 nucleotides are TGTGCCAGCAGTTTAGGTATCGGGGGGCGGGGTGAAGCTTTCTTT. As protein: CASSLGIGGRGEAFF.

This clonotype showed up just a few times. The chain recombines TRBV27 with TRBJ1-6, with D uncertain. V was cut by 3 bases and J by 9 bases, with 6 bases left in between. From germline, CDR1 is MNHEY and CDR2 SMNVEV (reference sequence). The CDR3 has 12 residues. The DNA for the CDR3 is TGTGCCAGCAGTTTTGCTGGTTCACCCCTCCACTTT. It specifies CASSFAGSPLHF.

This chain links TRBV5-6 with TRBJ2-1; D perhaps matches TRBD2 (5 bases). V was pared by 2 bases and J by 6 bases, with 18 bases between. Germline V gene lookup returns CDR1 SGHDT and CDR2 YYEEEE. The CDR3 extends over 16 amino acids. Written as DNA, the CDR3 is TGTGCCAGCAGCTTCCTTACGGGGAGTAGTTCCAATGAGCAGTTCTTC. Its translation is CASSFLTGSSSNEQFF.

The gene calls are TRBV3-1 and TRBJ1-1, with a weak D call TRBD1 (6 bases). Germline CDR1 is LGHDT and CDR2 is YNNKEL (reference sequence). CDR3 length: 13 residues. The V end was cut by 5 bases, the J end by 7 bases, with 14 bases between. CDR3 loop: CASSSATGYEAFF. The DNA of the CDR3 is TGTGCCAGCAGCTCAGCGACAGGATATGAAGCTTTCTTT.

This clonotype was counted a few times. Here the CDR3 reads CASKNDLGNGYTF. As DNA, the CDR3 is TGTGCCAGCAAGAATGACCTGGGAAATGGCTACACCTTC. The chain uses TRBV6-1 and TRBJ1-2; no definite D call. The CDR3 spans 13 residues. Germline V gene sequence: CDR1 MNHNS, CDR2 SASEGT. Trimming pared 7 bases from V and 6 bases from J, leaving 15 bases between.

This clonotype was found a few times. The chain employs TRBV5-1 and TRBJ2-1, with 7 bases that match TRBD2. The germline V gene encodes CDR1 SGHRS and CDR2 YFSETQ. The CDR3 sequence is 15 residues long. Trimming cost V 4 bases and J 6 bases; bases outside gene matches: 10. Here the CDR3 reads CASSILAAPLNEQFF. CDR3 nucleotides: TGCGCCAGCAGCATCCTAGCGGCACCCCTCAATGAGCAGTTCTTC.

The V and J genes are TRBV5-1 and TRBJ2-7; 10 bases fit TRBD2. This CDR3 spans 15 amino acids. V shed 4 bases and J 6 bases; nucleotides not matched to a gene: 10. Per germline, CDR1 SGHRS and CDR2 YFSETQ. This CDR3 is CASSETSGFFGEQYF. CDR3 sequence (DNA): TGCGCCAGCAGCGAGACTAGCGGGTTCTTCGGCGAGCAGTACTTC.